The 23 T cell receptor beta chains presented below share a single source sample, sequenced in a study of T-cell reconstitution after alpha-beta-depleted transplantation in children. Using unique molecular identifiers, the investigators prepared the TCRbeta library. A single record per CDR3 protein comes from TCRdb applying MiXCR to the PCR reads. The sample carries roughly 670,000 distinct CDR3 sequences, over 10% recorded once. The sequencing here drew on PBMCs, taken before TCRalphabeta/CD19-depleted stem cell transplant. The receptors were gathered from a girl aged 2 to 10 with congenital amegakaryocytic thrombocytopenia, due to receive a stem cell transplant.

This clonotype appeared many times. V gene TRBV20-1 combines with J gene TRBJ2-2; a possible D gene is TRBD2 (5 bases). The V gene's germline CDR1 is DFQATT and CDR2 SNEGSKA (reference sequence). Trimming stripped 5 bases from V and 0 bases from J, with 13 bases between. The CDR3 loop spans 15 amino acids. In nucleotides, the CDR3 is TGCAGTGCTCGAGCGGTTCAGCCGAACACCGGGGAGCTGTTTTTT. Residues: CSARAVQPNTGELFF.

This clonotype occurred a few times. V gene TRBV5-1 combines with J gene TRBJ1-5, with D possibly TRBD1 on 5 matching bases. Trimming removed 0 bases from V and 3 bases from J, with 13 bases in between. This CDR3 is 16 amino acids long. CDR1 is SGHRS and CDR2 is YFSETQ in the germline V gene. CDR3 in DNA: TGCGCCAGCAGCTTGGACTGGTGGGGCCACAATCAGCCCCAGCATTTT. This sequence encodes CASSLDWWGHNQPQHF.

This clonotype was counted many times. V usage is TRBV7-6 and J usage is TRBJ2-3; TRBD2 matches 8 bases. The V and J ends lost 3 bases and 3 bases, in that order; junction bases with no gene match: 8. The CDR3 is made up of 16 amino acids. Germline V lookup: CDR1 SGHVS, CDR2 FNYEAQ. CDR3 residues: CASSLGDGLATDTQYF. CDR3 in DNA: TGTGCCAGCAGCTTGGGCGACGGACTAGCTACAGATACGCAGTATTTT.

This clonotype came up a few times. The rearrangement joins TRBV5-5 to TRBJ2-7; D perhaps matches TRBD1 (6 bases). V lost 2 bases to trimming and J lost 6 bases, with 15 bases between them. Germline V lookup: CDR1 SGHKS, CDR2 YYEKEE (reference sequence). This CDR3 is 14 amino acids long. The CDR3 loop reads CASSLGTPRSEQYF. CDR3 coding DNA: TGTGCCAGCAGCTTAGGGACACCGAGGTCCGAGCAGTACTTC.

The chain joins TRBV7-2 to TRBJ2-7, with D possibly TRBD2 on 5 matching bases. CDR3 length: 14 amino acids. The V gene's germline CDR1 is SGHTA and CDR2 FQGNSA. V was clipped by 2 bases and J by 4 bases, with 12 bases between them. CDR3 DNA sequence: TGTGCCAGCAGCTTATATCCAACGGGATACGAGCAGTACTTC. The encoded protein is CASSLYPTGYEQYF.

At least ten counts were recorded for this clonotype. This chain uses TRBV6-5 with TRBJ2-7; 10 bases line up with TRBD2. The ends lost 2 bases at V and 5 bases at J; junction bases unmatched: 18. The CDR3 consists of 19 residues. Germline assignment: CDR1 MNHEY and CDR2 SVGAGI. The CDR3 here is CASSYTSLAGDYSSDEQYF. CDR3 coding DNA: TGTGCCAGCAGTTACACATCTCTAGCGGGAGATTACAGTTCGGACGAGCAGTACTTC.

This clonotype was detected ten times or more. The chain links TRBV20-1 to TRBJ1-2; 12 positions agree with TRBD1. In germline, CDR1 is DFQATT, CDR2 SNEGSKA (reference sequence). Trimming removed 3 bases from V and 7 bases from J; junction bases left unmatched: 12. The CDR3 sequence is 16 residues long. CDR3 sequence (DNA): TGCAGTGCTAGCTCCGGGACAGGGGGCTTTATCGGTGGCTACACCTTC. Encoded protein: CSASSGTGGFIGGYTF.

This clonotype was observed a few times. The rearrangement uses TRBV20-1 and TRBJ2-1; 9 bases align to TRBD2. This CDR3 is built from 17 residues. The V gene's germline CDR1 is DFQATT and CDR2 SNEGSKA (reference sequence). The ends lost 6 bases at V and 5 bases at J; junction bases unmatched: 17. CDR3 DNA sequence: TGCAGTGCCCAGGAATTTAGCGGGAGTCCTAACAACAATGAGCAGTTCTTC. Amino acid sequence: CSAQEFSGSPNNNEQFF.

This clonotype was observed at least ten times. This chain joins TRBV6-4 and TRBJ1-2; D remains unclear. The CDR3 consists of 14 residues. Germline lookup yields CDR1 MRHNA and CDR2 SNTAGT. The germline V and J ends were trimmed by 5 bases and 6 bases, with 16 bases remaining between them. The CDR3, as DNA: TGTGCCAGCAGTAGATTAGCCCCGTATGATGGCTACACCTTC. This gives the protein CASSRLAPYDGYTF.

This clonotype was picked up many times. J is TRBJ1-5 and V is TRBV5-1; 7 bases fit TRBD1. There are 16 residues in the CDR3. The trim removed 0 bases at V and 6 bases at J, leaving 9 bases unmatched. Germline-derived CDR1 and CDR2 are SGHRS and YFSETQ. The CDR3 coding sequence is TGCGCCAGCAGCTTGGACGGGGGACAGAGTATTCAGCCCCAGCATTTT. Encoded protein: CASSLDGGQSIQPQHF.

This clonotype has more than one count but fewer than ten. DNA for the CDR3: TGTGCCAGCAGCCTAACAGGGAGCCCCTCCTACGAGCAGTACTTC. It specifies CASSLTGSPSYEQYF. The chain combines TRBV7-9 with TRBJ2-7; a possible D gene is TRBD1 (6 bases). This CDR3 region has 15 residues. In germline, CDR1 is SEHNR, CDR2 FQNEAQ (reference sequence). Trimming took off 5 bases at V and 0 bases at J, with 14 bases between the two ends.

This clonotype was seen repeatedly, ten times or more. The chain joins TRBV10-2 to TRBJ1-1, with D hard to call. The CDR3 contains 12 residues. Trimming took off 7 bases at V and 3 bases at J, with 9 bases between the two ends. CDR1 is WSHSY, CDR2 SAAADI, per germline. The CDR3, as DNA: TGCGCCAGCACGGAGGCGGACACTGAAGCTTTCTTT. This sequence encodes CASTEADTEAFF.

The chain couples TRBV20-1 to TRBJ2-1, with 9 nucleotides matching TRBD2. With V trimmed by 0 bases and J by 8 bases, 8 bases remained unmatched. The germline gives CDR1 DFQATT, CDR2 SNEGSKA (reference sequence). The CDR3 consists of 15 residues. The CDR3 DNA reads TGCAGTGCTAGAGATGGGCTAGCGGGAAGAGATGAGCAGTTCTTC. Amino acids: CSARDGLAGRDEQFF.

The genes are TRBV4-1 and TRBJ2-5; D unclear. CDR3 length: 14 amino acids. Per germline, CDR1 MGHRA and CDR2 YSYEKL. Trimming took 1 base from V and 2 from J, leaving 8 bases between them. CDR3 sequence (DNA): TGCGCCAGCAGCCAAGGGTCATTTCAAGAGACCCAGTACTTC. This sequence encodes CASSQGSFQETQYF.

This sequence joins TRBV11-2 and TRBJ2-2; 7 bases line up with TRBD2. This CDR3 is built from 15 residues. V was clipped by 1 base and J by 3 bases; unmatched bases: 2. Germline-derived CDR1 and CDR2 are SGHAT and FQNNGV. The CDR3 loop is CASSLAGRDTGELFF. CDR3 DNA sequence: TGTGCCAGCAGCTTAGCAGGGAGGGACACCGGGGAGCTGTTTTTT.

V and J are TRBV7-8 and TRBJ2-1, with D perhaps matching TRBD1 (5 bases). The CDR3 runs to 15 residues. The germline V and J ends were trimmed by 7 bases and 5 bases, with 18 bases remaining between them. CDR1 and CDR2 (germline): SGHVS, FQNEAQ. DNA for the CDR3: TGTGCCAGCAACCTACGGCCGGACAATGACAATGAGCAGTTCTTC. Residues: CASNLRPDNDNEQFF.

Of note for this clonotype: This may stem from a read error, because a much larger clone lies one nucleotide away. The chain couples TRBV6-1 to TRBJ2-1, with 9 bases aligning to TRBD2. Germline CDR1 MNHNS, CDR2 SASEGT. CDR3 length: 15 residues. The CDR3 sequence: CASSLAGYSYNAQFF. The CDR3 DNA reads TGTGCCAGCAGTCTAGCGGGATACAGCTACAATGCGCAGTTCTTC.

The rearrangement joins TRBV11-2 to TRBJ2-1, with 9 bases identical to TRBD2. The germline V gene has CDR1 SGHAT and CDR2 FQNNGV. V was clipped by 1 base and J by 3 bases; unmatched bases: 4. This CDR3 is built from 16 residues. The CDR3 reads CASSLVAGGYYNEQFF. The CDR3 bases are TGTGCCAGCAGCTTAGTTGCGGGAGGGTACTACAATGAGCAGTTCTTC.

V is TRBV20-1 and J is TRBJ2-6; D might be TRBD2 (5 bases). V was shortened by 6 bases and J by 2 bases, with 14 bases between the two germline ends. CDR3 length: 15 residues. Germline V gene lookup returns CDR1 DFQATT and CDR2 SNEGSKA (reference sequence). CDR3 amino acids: CSATNLAAGANVLTF. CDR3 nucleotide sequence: TGCAGTGCAACGAACCTAGCAGCTGGGGCCAACGTCCTGACTTTC.

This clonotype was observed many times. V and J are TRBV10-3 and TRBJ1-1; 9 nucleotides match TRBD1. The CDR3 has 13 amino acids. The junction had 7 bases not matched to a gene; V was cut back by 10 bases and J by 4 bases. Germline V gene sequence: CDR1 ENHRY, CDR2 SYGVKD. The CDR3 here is CATTTGGGTEAFF. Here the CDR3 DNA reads TGTGCCACCACTACAGGGGGCGGCACTGAAGCTTTCTTT.

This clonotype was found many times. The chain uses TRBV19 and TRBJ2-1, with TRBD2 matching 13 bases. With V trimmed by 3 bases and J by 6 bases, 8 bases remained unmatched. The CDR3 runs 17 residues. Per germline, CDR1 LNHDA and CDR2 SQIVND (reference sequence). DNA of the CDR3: TGTGCCAGTAGTATCGGGACTAGCGGGAATTCAGTCAATGAGCAGTTCTTC. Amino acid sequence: CASSIGTSGNSVNEQFF.

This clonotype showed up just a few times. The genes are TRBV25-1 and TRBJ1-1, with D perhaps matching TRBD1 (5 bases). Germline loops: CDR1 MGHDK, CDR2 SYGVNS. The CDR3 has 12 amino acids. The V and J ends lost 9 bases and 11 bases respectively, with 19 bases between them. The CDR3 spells CASAVGVSKAFF. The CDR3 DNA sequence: TGTGCCAGTGCTGTGGGGGTGTCGAAGGCTTTCTTT.

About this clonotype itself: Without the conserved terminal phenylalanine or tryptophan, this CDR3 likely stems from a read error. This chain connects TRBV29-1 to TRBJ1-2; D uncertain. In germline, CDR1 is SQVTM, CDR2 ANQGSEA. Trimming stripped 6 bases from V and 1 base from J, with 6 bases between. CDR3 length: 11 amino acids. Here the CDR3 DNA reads TGCAGCGTCGGAGGTAACTATGGCTACACCCTC. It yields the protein CSVGGNYGYTL.